This T cell receptor (beta chain) was identified in a study of blood T cell repertoires in COVID-19. The wider study: COVID-19 samples from acute and convalescent phases originated in the United States, Italy and Spain. Sample material is recorded as cDNA or gDNA derived from T cells, B-cell-depleted T cells, or PBMCs.

Method: immunoSEQ multiplex PCR; TCRdb's copy keeps in-frame clones and lacks some. Of approximately 280,000 clones listed, about 91% are singletons. The V segment lost 3 bases and the J segment 2 bases; nucleotides outside the gene matches: 4. The germline V gene has CDR1 LNHDA and CDR2 SQIVND (reference sequence). The CDR3 runs 15 residues. The receptor was isolated from a woman aged 60-75 years with acute or convalescent COVID-19. V is TRBV19 and J is TRBJ2-3; TRBD2 matches 8 bases. The sequenced material came from peripheral blood. CDR3 coding DNA: TGTGCCAGTAGTATTCCTAGCGGGTCCACAGATACGCAGTATTTT. Its translation: CASSIPSGSTDTQYF.